Below are 26 T cell receptor beta chains sequenced from a single sample in a study of blood T cell repertoires in COVID-19. Generated by immunoSEQ multiplex PCR, the TCRdb table keeps only in-frame clones and is missing some. The profile covers about 400,000 clones, with 88% appearing a single time and about 0.89% taken by the ten largest. The sample was PBMCs or T cells enriched from blood (not recorded which). Source of these receptors: a woman aged 25 to 39 with acute COVID-19.

The chain combines TRBV5-1 with TRBJ1-2; 7 positions match TRBD1. Germline trimming cut 5 bases from V and 5 bases from J; bases unmatched to any gene: 12. There are 15 residues in the CDR3. Per the germline V gene, CDR1 is SGHRS and CDR2 is YFSETQ. CDR3 in DNA: TGCGCCAGCAGTTCCGACAGGGAAGGGCGATATGGCTACACCTTC. Encoded protein: CASSSDREGRYGYTF.

The chain combines TRBV7-9 with TRBJ2-3, with 7 bases that match TRBD2. J was trimmed by 0 bases and V by 5 bases; bases with no gene match: 5. Germline V gives CDR1 SEHNR, CDR2 FQNEAQ (reference sequence). The CDR3 is 15 amino acids. For the CDR3, the DNA is TGTGCCAGCAGCCGGAGCGGGGTTAGCACAGATACGCAGTATTTT. Protein product: CASSRSGVSTDTQYF.

CDR3: CATSAPGQGGEKLFF. The CDR3 nucleotides read TGTGCCACCAGTGCCCCGGGGCAGGGGGGTGAAAAACTGTTTTTT. The chain recombines TRBV24-1 with TRBJ1-4; 7 nucleotides agree with TRBD1. This CDR3 has 15 amino acids. Germline-derived CDR1 and CDR2 are KGHDR and SFDVKD. The V segment lost 5 bases and the J segment 7 bases; nucleotides outside the gene matches: 9.

The gene calls are TRBV10-2 and TRBJ2-7, with D perhaps TRBD1 (6 bases). CDR3 length equals 13 residues. Germline CDR1 and CDR2: WSHSY and SAAADI. Trimming took 4 bases from V and 1 from J, leaving 8 bases between them. The CDR3 is CASSGRGSYEQYF. The CDR3 DNA follows: TGCGCCAGCAGTGGAAGGGGGTCCTACGAGCAGTACTTC.

V gene TRBV6-2 or TRBV6-3 combines with J gene TRBJ1-1; tentative D call: TRBD1 (5 bases). Trimming removed 2 bases from V and 4 bases from J, with 11 bases in between. The CDR3 has 14 residues. From germline, CDR1 is MNHEY and CDR2 SVGEGT. CDR3 DNA sequence: TGTGCCAGCAGTTACCCCACCGGGGGCACTGAAGCTTTCTTT. This encodes CASSYPTGGTEAFF.

The V and J genes are TRBV6-5 and TRBJ2-7; 9 positions match TRBD1. Germline loops: CDR1 MNHEY, CDR2 SVGAGI. Trimming took 6 bases from V and 4 from J; bases not matched to a gene: 10. The CDR3 length is 15 residues. For the CDR3, the DNA is TGTGCCAGCAGCCCGTGGACAGGGGCTGGGTACGAGCAGTACTTC. It encodes CASSPWTGAGYEQYF.

The rearrangement uses TRBV10-3 and TRBJ1-5; D remains ambiguous. Trimming took 4 bases from V and 0 from J, leaving 4 bases between them. CDR1 and CDR2 from the germline V gene are ENHRY and SYGVKD. CDR3 length: 13 amino acids. The CDR3 DNA reads TGTGCCATCAGTGCTAATAGCAATCAGCCCCAGCATTTT. The encoded protein is CAISANSNQPQHF.

The J gene is TRBJ2-7, the V gene TRBV6-2 or TRBV6-3, with 7 bases that match TRBD1. CDR3 length: 16 amino acids. Germline trimming cut 0 bases from V and 0 bases from J; bases unmatched to any gene: 5. Germline values: CDR1 MNHEY, CDR2 SVGEGT. The CDR3 DNA follows: TGTGCCAGCAGTTACTCCGGGACAGCTAACTCCTACGAGCAGTACTTC. It translates to CASSYSGTANSYEQYF.

This chain links TRBV18 with TRBJ2-7, with D unresolved. Trimming took 1 base from V and 5 from J, leaving 6 bases between them. CDR1 is KGHSH and CDR2 is LQKENI in the germline V gene. The CDR3 is 12 amino acids. CDR3 region: CASSPRGHEQYF. CDR3 in DNA: TGTGCCAGCTCACCACGAGGTCACGAGCAGTACTTC. The full variable domain, with the rest looked up from reference TRBV18 and TRBJ2-7, is NAGVMQNPRHLVRRRGQEARLRCSPMKGHSHVYWYRQLPEEGLKFMVYLQKENIIDESGMPKERFSAEFPKEGPSILRIQQVVRGDSAAYFCASSPRGHEQYFGPGTRLTVT.

This chain uses TRBV9 with TRBJ1-3; the D is unclear. This CDR3 contains 14 residues. V lost 4 bases to trimming and J lost 0 bases, with 8 bases between them. Germline CDR1 SGDLS, CDR2 YYNGEE. The CDR3 loop reads CASSPWASGNTIYF. In DNA form, the CDR3 reads TGTGCCAGCAGCCCCTGGGCCTCTGGAAACACCATATATTTT.

The chain joins TRBV5-6 to TRBJ1-2; 10 bases fit TRBD1. Trimming removed 2 bases from V and 2 bases from J; junction bases left unmatched: 9. The CDR3 contains 17 residues. Germline lookup yields CDR1 SGHDT and CDR2 YYEEEE. CDR3 in DNA: TGTGCCAGCAGCTTTATGACCCCGGGACAGGGGAACTATGGCTACACCTTC. Translation gives CASSFMTPGQGNYGYTF. The whole variable domain, remainder taken from reference TRBV5-6 and TRBJ1-2, is DAGVTQSPTHLIKTRGQQVTLRCSPKSGHDTVSWYQQALGQGPQFIFQYYEEEERQRGNFPDRFSGHQFPNYSSELNVNALLLGDSALYLCASSFMTPGQGNYGYTFGSGTRLTVV.

This chain joins TRBV3-1 (or the pseudogene TRBV3-2) and TRBJ2-5; D call uncertain. The germline V and J ends were trimmed by 2 bases and 1 base, with 5 bases remaining between them. Germline V gives CDR1 LGHDT, CDR2 YNNKEL (reference sequence). The CDR3 is 13 amino acids. The CDR3 coding sequence is TGTGCCAGCAGCCAACGCGGCCAAGAGACCCAGTACTTC. Amino acids: CASSQRGQETQYF.

J is TRBJ2-5 and V is TRBV3-1 (or the pseudogene TRBV3-2); D not resolved. This CDR3 region has 15 residues. V was shortened by 0 bases and J by 6 bases, with 14 bases between the two germline ends. CDR1 is LGHDT and CDR2 is YNNKEL in the germline V gene (reference sequence). CDR3 loop: CASSQDTVGTQTQYF. CDR3 DNA: TGTGCCAGCAGCCAAGACACGGTGGGCACACAGACCCAGTACTTC.

The rearrangement links TRBV29-1 to TRBJ1-1; D is ambiguous. CDR1 is SQVTM, CDR2 ANQGSEA, per germline. There are 12 residues in the CDR3. V was trimmed by 3 bases and J by 1 base, leaving 6 bases between them. This CDR3 reads CSVDARNTEAFF. In DNA form, the CDR3 reads TGCAGCGTTGACGCTAGGAACACTGAAGCTTTCTTT. The variable domain in full, with the rest retrieved from reference TRBV29-1 and TRBJ1-1, is SAVISQKPSRDICQRGTSLTIQCQVDSQVTMMFWYRQQPGQSLTLIATANQGSEATYESGFVIDKFPISRPNLTFSTLTVSNMSPEDSSIYLCSVDARNTEAFFGQGTRLTVV.

This clone showed up just once. J is TRBJ2-1 and V is TRBV25-1; 8 positions match TRBD1. The CDR3 length is 15 residues. Unmatched junction bases numbered 11, after V lost 5 bases and J lost 8 bases. From germline, CDR1 is MGHDK and CDR2 SYGVNS. Here the CDR3 reads CASSRRDRGFDEQFF. The CDR3 DNA is TGTGCCAGCAGTCGCCGCGACAGGGGCTTCGATGAGCAGTTCTTC. Looking up the rest from reference TRBV25-1 and TRBJ2-1 gives the full variable domain: EADIYQTPRYLVIGTGKKITLECSQTMGHDKMYWYQQDPGMELHLIHYSYGVNSTEKGDLSSESTVSRIRTEHFPLTLESARPSHTSQYLCASSRRDRGFDEQFFGPGTRLTVL.

Here the CDR3 reads CASSQDPIGGGLDTQYF. CDR3 in DNA: TGCGCCAGCAGCCAAGACCCTATAGGGGGGGGATTGGATACGCAGTATTTT. The rearrangement joins TRBV4-3 to TRBJ2-3; D is perhaps TRBD2 (7 bases). CDR3 length equals 17 residues. With 0 bases removed from V and 6 bases from J, the gap between germline ends came to 19 bases. Germline V lookup: CDR1 LGHNA, CDR2 YSLEER.

This sequence joins TRBV19 and TRBJ1-1, with D possibly TRBD1 on 6 matching bases. The CDR3 extends over 15 amino acids. Germline CDR1 and CDR2: LNHDA and SQIVND (reference sequence). With 5 bases removed from V and 1 base from J, the gap between germline ends came to 14 bases. The CDR3 loop is CASSASGAGNTEAFF. The DNA for the CDR3 is TGTGCCAGTAGTGCCTCAGGGGCCGGGAACACTGAAGCTTTCTTT.

This chain connects TRBV7-9 to TRBJ1-5; perhaps TRBD1 as D (6 bases). This CDR3 spans 13 amino acids. The germline V gene encodes CDR1 SEHNR and CDR2 FQNEAQ (reference sequence). Trimming pared 1 base from V and 5 bases from J, leaving 6 bases between. The CDR3 DNA is TGTGCCAGCAGCTTAGACAGGGATCAGCCCCAGCATTTT. Encoded protein: CASSLDRDQPQHF.

The chain carries TRBV5-1 and TRBJ2-2; unclear D gene. The CDR3 extends over 16 amino acids. V was shortened by 1 base and J by 3 bases, with 13 bases between the two germline ends. Germline V gene data show CDR1 as SGHRS and CDR2 as YFSETQ. The CDR3 spells CASSLWAGSDTGELFF. The CDR3 DNA sequence: TGCGCCAGCAGCTTGTGGGCAGGATCCGACACCGGGGAGCTGTTTTTT.

There are a few counts of this clone. The rearrangement joins TRBV19 to TRBJ1-2, with 10 bases identical to TRBD1. This CDR3 contains 14 residues. Germline-derived CDR1 and CDR2 are LNHDA and SQIVND (reference sequence). J lost 6 bases, V lost 3 bases, and 4 bases had no gene match. The CDR3 nucleotides are TGTGCCAGTAGTATGTGGGACAGGGGACATGGCTACACCTTC. This sequence encodes CASSMWDRGHGYTF.

The chain employs TRBV3-1 (or the pseudogene TRBV3-2) and TRBJ1-1, with 8 positions matching TRBD1. The germline gives CDR1 LGHDT, CDR2 YNNKEL (reference sequence). This CDR3 is built from 13 residues. The ends lost 1 base at V and 11 bases at J; junction bases unmatched: 6. CDR3 nucleotides: TGTGCCAGCAGCCAAGGTGGGACAGGTGGGGCTTTCTTT. It specifies CASSQGGTGGAFF.

The chain links TRBV19 to TRBJ1-5; 11 nucleotides agree with TRBD1. Looked up from germline, CDR1 is LNHDA and CDR2 is SQIVND (reference sequence). The CDR3 runs 16 residues. With 6 bases clipped from V and 4 bases from J, the junction kept 8 bases outside the gene matches. CDR3 sequence reads: CASSPIGTGGNQPQHF. CDR3 sequence (DNA): TGTGCCAGTAGCCCAATTGGGACAGGGGGGAATCAGCCCCAGCATTTT.

This clone was picked up a small number of times. V is TRBV3-1 (or the pseudogene TRBV3-2) and J is TRBJ2-2; TRBD2 agrees at 9 bases. Germline assignment: CDR1 LGHDT and CDR2 YNNKEL (reference sequence). J was trimmed by 3 bases and V by 1 base; bases with no gene match: 6. This CDR3 has 17 residues. The CDR3: CASSQVALAGHTGELFF. DNA of the CDR3: TGTGCCAGCAGCCAAGTTGCGCTAGCGGGGCACACCGGGGAGCTGTTTTTT.

This rearrangement joins TRBV27 to TRBJ1-4; 8 nucleotides line up with TRBD1. The CDR3 consists of 14 residues. Germline assignment: CDR1 MNHEY and CDR2 SMNVEV (reference sequence). The V gene end was trimmed by 6 bases and the J gene end by 4 bases; junction bases not matched to a gene: 4. In nucleotides, the CDR3 is TGTGCCAGCAGCCGGACAGGGCTTAATGAAAAACTGTTTTTT. It is translated as CASSRTGLNEKLFF.

The gene calls are TRBV7-9 and TRBJ2-1; a possible D gene is TRBD1 (5 bases). V was trimmed by 5 bases and J by 5 bases, leaving 16 bases between them. This CDR3 has 15 amino acids. Germline V gene lookup returns CDR1 SEHNR and CDR2 FQNEAQ (reference sequence). The CDR3 nucleotides read TGTGCCAGCAGCCCCCGGGCAGGGTCCCACAATGAGCAGTTCTTC. Translating gives CASSPRAGSHNEQFF. Supplemented by reference TRBV7-9 and TRBJ2-1, the full variable domain reads DTGVSQNPRHKITKRGQNVTFRCDPISEHNRLYWYRQTLGQGPEFLTYFQNEAQLEKSRLLSDRFSAERPKGSFSTLEIQRTEQGDSAMYLCASSPRAGSHNEQFFGPGTRLTVL.

This chain links TRBV12-3 or TRBV12-4 with TRBJ1-1; D is perhaps TRBD1 (5 bases). V gave up 5 bases and J gave up 10 bases, with 17 bases separating them. The CDR3 is 13 residues long. In nucleotides, the CDR3 is TGTGCCAGCAGTCGAGACAGTCCGCCGCGAGCTTTCTTT. This sequence encodes CASSRDSPPRAFF.